This T cell receptor (beta chain) comes out of a study of blood T cell repertoires in COVID-19. There are a few counts of this clone. The assay was immunoSEQ multiplex PCR, and TCRdb's table has in-frame clones only and misses some. The sample has roughly 380,000 clones, approximately 89% seen once. The CDR3 is made up of 15 amino acids. The germline V gene encodes CDR1 SGHDT and CDR2 YYEEEE. V was clipped by 4 bases and J by 1 base; unmatched bases: 5. Source material: peripheral blood. This receptor was obtained from a woman between 35 and 50 years old with COVID-19, enrolled during active disease. V gene TRBV5-6 combines with J gene TRBJ2-3; TRBD1 agrees at 8 bases. The CDR3 nucleotides read TGTGCCAGCAGCCTGTCGACAGGGGGCACAGATACGCAGTATTTT. Translating it yields CASSLSTGGTDTQYF.